A single T cell receptor (beta chain) is shown here with its context. The sample is drawn from a study of T cells in Graves' hyperthyroidism and ophthalmopathy. Trimming stripped 3 bases from V and 4 bases from J, with 13 bases between. CDR3 length: 14 amino acids. Germline V gene data show CDR1 as GTSNPN and CDR2 as SVGIG (reference sequence). TCR beta CDR3 sequences were amplified from RNA transcripts. The study used the HTBI primer set for a first-round RT-PCR of the TCR CDR3. TCRdb ran MiXCR on the multiplex PCR reads and lists one entry per CDR3 protein. This table holds about 350,000 distinct CDR3 sequences, approximately 15% found once.

The TCR sequence derives from a woman younger than 45 with Graves' hyperthyroidism. Sequenced input: blood. The rearrangement uses TRBV30 and TRBJ2-1; D is perhaps TRBD2 (5 bases). As DNA, the CDR3 is TGTGCCTGGAGAGGAGGTGGTGGATACAATGAGCAGTTCTTC. Its protein product is CAWRGGGGYNEQFF.